This TCR beta chain stems from a study of shared clonotypes between healthy human individuals. Study observations and caveats: Genetic and exposure-history diversity was limited by the few donors.

The repertoire was sequenced with immunoSEQ multiplex PCR; TCRdb's copy has only in-frame clones and lacks some. The sample has fewer than 3 million clones, 92% seen once. There were no recent acute infections or vaccinations among the donors, who were healthy HIV-negative adults. In regard to this clone: No antigen is known for it.

The CDR3 is 16 amino acids. V lost 0 bases and J 7 bases, leaving 17 bases between the germline ends. Germline loops: CDR1 SGHRS, CDR2 YFSETQ. The chain uses TRBV5-1 and TRBJ2-1, with D unresolved. The sequenced material came from naive CD4+ T cells from PBMCs. Subset: CD45RA+ positively selected. The clonotype was recovered from a young man in good health. Some clones in this sample may be carry-over from other donors' samples. The CDR3, as DNA: TGCGCCAGCAGCTTGGTGCCAGGCCGTGACGGGAATGAGCAGTTCTTC. Its protein is CASSLVPGRDGNEQFF. The full variable domain, its missing parts supplied by reference TRBV5-1 and TRBJ2-1, is KAGVTQTPRYLIKTRGQQVTLSCSPISGHRSVSWYQQTPGQGLQFLFEYFSETQRNKGNFPGRFSGRQFSNSRSEMNVSTLELGDSALYLCASSLVPGRDGNEQFFGPGTRLTVL.